Sequencing of this T cell receptor (beta chain) was carried out in a study of shared clonotypes between healthy human individuals. Study-wide background: The cohort had two women and a few men, ages 18 to 49.

Unsorted PBMCs provided DNA that was sequenced on ten immunoSEQ deep assay plates. Assay: immunoSEQ multiplex PCR; the TCRdb copy retains only in-frame clones and omits some. This table has 450,000 to 650,000 clones, around three quarters appearing once. Researchers drew on roughly 89 million PBMCs for genomic DNA from unsorted samples. Germline lookup yields CDR1 SGHTA and CDR2 FQGNSA. The CDR3 contains 14 residues. Trimming pared 1 base from V and 3 bases from J, leaving 7 bases between. Findings of the study overall: Clonotype sharing among donors likely depends on sequencing depth.

This clone is a singleton in its sample. As yet, its antigen is unknown. This TCR came from a woman aged 40-49 years in good health. Some clones in this sample may be carry-over from other donors' samples. The sample taken for sequencing was PBMCs. J is TRBJ1-5 and V is TRBV7-2; D is ambiguous. CDR3 DNA: TGTGCCAGCAGCTTAGTGGGTGACAATCAGCCCCAGCATTTT. Translating it yields CASSLVGDNQPQHF.